This TCR beta chain originates from a study of shared clonotypes between healthy human individuals. Study findings and constraints: With several donors compared, approximately 5.5% of naive CD4 clonotypes were shared.

About this clone: What it binds is not known.

Trimming cost V 2 bases and J 4 bases; bases outside gene matches: 10. CDR3 length: 15 amino acids. The germline CDR1 and CDR2 sequences are GTSNPN and SVGIG (reference sequence). Using immunoSEQ multiplex PCR, the repertoire was profiled, and TCRdb retains in-frame clones only, with some absent. Of under 2,500,000 clones listed, approximately 95% are singletons. This receptor was taken from a man aged 18 to 30 in good health. The sequenced sample consisted of naive CD4+ T cells sorted from blood. Documented subset: CD45RA+ positively selected. The chain recombines TRBV30 with TRBJ2-5; 7 bases are a match to TRBD1. The DNA for the CDR3 is TGTGCCTGGAGTAGACTAACAGGGGCCGCAGAGACCCAGTACTTC. Translation: CAWSRLTGAAETQYF.